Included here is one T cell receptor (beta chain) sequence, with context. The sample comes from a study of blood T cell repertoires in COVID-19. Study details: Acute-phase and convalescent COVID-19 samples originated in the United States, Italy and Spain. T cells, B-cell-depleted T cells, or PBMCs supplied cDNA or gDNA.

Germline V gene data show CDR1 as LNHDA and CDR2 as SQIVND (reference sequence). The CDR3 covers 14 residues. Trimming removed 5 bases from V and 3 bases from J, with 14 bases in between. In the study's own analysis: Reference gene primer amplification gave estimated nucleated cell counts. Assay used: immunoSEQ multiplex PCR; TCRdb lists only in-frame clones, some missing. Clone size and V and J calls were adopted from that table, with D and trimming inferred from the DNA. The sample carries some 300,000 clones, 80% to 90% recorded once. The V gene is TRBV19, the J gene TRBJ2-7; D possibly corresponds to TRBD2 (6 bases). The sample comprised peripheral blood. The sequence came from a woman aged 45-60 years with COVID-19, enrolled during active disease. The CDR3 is CASSPAGPGYEQYF. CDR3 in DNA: TGTGCCAGTAGTCCCGCGGGGCCGGGCTACGAGCAGTACTTC.